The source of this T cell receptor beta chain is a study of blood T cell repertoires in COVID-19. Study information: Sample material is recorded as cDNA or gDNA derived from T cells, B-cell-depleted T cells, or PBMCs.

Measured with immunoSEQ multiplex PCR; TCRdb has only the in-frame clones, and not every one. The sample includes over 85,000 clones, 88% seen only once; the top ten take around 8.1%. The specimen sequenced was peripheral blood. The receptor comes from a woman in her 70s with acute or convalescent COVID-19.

DNA of the CDR3: TGTGCCAGCAGCAACAGGGGGCGTGCCACCGGGGAGCTGTTTTTT. Residues: CASSNRGRATGELFF. The chain couples TRBV28 to TRBJ2-2, with 9 bases matching TRBD1. The J segment lost 4 bases and the V segment lost 6 bases, leaving 6 bases of the junction unmatched. The CDR3 has 15 residues. CDR1 is MDHEN, CDR2 SYDVKM, per germline.